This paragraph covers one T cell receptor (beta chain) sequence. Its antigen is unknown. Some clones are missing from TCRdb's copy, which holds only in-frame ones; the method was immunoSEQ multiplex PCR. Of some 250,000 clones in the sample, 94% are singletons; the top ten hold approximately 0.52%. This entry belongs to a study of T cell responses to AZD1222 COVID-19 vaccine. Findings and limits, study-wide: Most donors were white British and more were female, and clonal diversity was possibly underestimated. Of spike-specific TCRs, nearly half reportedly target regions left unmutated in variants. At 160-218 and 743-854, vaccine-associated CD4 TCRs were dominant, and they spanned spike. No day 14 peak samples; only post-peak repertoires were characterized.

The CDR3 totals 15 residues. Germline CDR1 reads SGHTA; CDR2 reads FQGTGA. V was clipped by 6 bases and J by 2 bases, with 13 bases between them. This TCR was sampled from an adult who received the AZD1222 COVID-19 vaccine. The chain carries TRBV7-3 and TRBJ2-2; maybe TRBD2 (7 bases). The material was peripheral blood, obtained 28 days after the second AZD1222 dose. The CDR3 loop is CASSYAGANTGELFF. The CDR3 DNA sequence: TGTGCCAGCAGTTACGCGGGGGCTAACACCGGGGAGCTGTTTTTT.